The next 27 T cell receptor beta chains were all read from a single sample in a study of glioma-infiltrating T cells after dendritic cell vaccination. Time point of the sample: after dendritic cell vaccination, including at tumor progression/relapse. Sequencing used immunoSEQ multiplex PCR; TCRdb keeps in-frame clones, though not all of them. The sample has 100,000 to 120,000 clones; nearly 90% are singletons. Sequencing used blood, obtained after dendritic cell vaccination. The receptors stem from a human donor with glioblastoma.

V usage is TRBV28 and J usage is TRBJ2-1; no definite D call. Trimming stripped 5 bases from V and 8 bases from J, with 10 bases between. Germline V gives CDR1 MDHEN, CDR2 SYDVKM. The CDR3 is made up of 12 amino acids. This chain's CDR3 is CASSIISDEQFF. Here the CDR3 DNA reads TGTGCCAGCAGTATCATCAGCGATGAGCAGTTCTTC.

The chain links TRBV5-4 to TRBJ2-1; tentatively, D is TRBD2 (7 bases). The V end was cut by 6 bases, the J end by 7 bases, with 17 bases between. Germline V gives CDR1 SGHNT, CDR2 YYREEE (reference sequence). The CDR3 has 14 amino acids. This CDR3 is CASTRRGGRNEQFF. In nucleotides, the CDR3 is TGTGCCAGCACCAGAAGGGGGGGAAGGAATGAGCAGTTCTTC.

Only a few counts were recorded for this clone. V usage is TRBV5-1 and J usage is TRBJ2-3; 9 bases match TRBD1. This CDR3 has 15 amino acids. Trimming removed 0 bases from V and 7 bases from J; junction bases left unmatched: 6. CDR1 SGHRS and CDR2 YFSETQ come from the germline V gene. DNA of the CDR3: TGCGCCAGCAGCTTGGCGACAGGGGGTCTGAATACGCAGTATTTT. Translating gives CASSLATGGLNTQYF. Looking up the rest from reference TRBV5-1 and TRBJ2-3 gives the full variable domain: KAGVTQTPRYLIKTRGQQVTLSCSPISGHRSVSWYQQTPGQGLQFLFEYFSETQRNKGNFPGRFSGRQFSNSRSEMNVSTLELGDSALYLCASSLATGGLNTQYFGPGTRLTVL.

The rearrangement links TRBV11-2 to TRBJ2-1; 10 nucleotides match TRBD1. Unmatched junction bases numbered 4, after V lost 7 bases and J lost 1 base. Germline CDR1 reads SGHAT; CDR2 reads FQNNGV. This CDR3 comprises 15 residues. CDR3 nucleotides: TGTGCCAGCACCCTGGACAGGGGGTCCTACAATGAGCAGTTCTTC. It encodes CASTLDRGSYNEQFF.

The chain links TRBV27 to TRBJ2-3; 10 bases match TRBD2. J gave up 4 bases and V 6 bases, and 4 bases lay outside the gene matches. The length of the CDR3 is 14 residues. CDR1 is MNHEY and CDR2 is SMNVEV in the germline V gene (reference sequence). As DNA, the CDR3 is TGTGCCAGCAGAGGGACTAGCGTTTCAGATACGCAGTATTTT. Amino acids: CASRGTSVSDTQYF.

The V call is TRBV29-1, the J call TRBJ2-1; D is possibly TRBD1 (6 bases). CDR3 length: 12 amino acids. The V end was cut by 6 bases, the J end by 8 bases, with 14 bases between. Germline V gives CDR1 SQVTM, CDR2 ANQGSEA. The CDR3 DNA reads TGCAGCGTCGATTCACAGGGACATGAGCAGTTCTTC. It yields the protein CSVDSQGHEQFF.

The chain carries TRBV12-5 and TRBJ1-6; no clear D gene. This CDR3 is 18 amino acids long. Deletions cut 0 bases from V and 2 bases from J, with 14 bases between. Looked up from germline, CDR1 is LGHNT and CDR2 is FRNRAP. CDR3 bases: TGTGCTAGTGGTTTGGTACATAGAGGAATCCCCTATAATTCACCCCTCCACTTT. This codes for CASGLVHRGIPYNSPLHF.

The chain links TRBV19 to TRBJ2-7, with 9 bases identical to TRBD2. The CDR3 is 14 amino acids. Germline V lookup: CDR1 LNHDA, CDR2 SQIVND (reference sequence). With 3 bases clipped from V and 4 bases from J, the junction kept 4 bases outside the gene matches. The CDR3 loop is CASSMGSGGYEQYF. In nucleotides, the CDR3 is TGTGCCAGTAGTATGGGCAGCGGGGGGTACGAGCAGTACTTC.

The chain employs TRBV5-4 and TRBJ2-3; a possible D gene is TRBD2 (6 bases). Germline CDR1 and CDR2: SGHNT and YYREEE (reference sequence). V lost 5 bases and J 4 bases, leaving 17 bases between the germline ends. This CDR3 has 15 residues. The CDR3 loop is CASRDGTRLPDTQYF. CDR3 nucleotides: TGTGCCAGCAGAGACGGGACTCGCCTACCAGATACGCAGTATTTT. Combining the CDR3 with reference TRBV5-4 and TRBJ2-3 gives the whole variable domain ETGVTQSPTHLIKTRGQQVTLRCSSQSGHNTVSWYQQALGQGPQFIFQYYREEENGRGNFPPRFSGLQFPNYSSELNVNALELDDSALYLCASRDGTRLPDTQYFGPGTRLTVL.

Details on this clone: This same CDR3 is encoded by further DNA sequences in the sample. This chain joins TRBV5-1 and TRBJ1-1, with 8 bases identical to TRBD1. Germline V lookup: CDR1 SGHRS, CDR2 YFSETQ. The V segment lost 2 bases and the J segment 2 bases; nucleotides outside the gene matches: 5. The CDR3 consists of 15 residues. This CDR3 reads CASSLGQGRNTEAFF. The CDR3, as DNA: TGCGCCAGCAGCTTAGGACAGGGAAGAAACACTGAAGCTTTCTTT.

The rearrangement joins TRBV6-5 to TRBJ1-2; 8 bases line up with TRBD1. This CDR3 spans 14 amino acids. Germline lookup yields CDR1 MNHEY and CDR2 SVGAGI. J lost 2 bases, V lost 5 bases, and 4 bases had no gene match. This chain's CDR3 is CASSTDRENYGYTF. The CDR3 nucleotides read TGTGCCAGCAGTACGGACAGGGAGAACTATGGCTACACCTTC.

The chain couples TRBV5-1 to TRBJ2-5; 10 bases are a match to TRBD2. Germline V gene data show CDR1 as SGHRS and CDR2 as YFSETQ. The J segment lost 5 bases and the V segment lost 6 bases, leaving 10 bases of the junction unmatched. This CDR3 spans 15 amino acids. The CDR3 DNA reads TGCGCCAGCATCGCAAGCGGGGGGGCCATGGAGACCCAGTACTTC. Translating it yields CASIASGGAMETQYF.

The chain recombines TRBV9 with TRBJ1-1, with a possible D match to TRBD1 (6 bases). This CDR3 is 14 amino acids long. The germline V gene has CDR1 SGDLS and CDR2 YYNGEE. V was pared by 2 bases and J by 13 bases, with 21 bases between. The CDR3 DNA is TGTGCCAGCAGCGTTGCCGGGACACGGTCGATGATTTTCTTT. Amino acids: CASSVAGTRSMIFF.

The chain recombines TRBV5-1 with TRBJ2-3; 9 positions agree with TRBD1. This CDR3 region has 17 residues. In germline, CDR1 is SGHRS, CDR2 YFSETQ. After removal of 0 bases from V and 1 base from J, the junction contained 6 bases not matched to a gene. The CDR3 protein is CASSLEDRGGGTDTQYF. CDR3 nucleotide sequence: TGCGCCAGCAGCTTGGAGGACAGGGGAGGAGGCACAGATACGCAGTATTTT. The full variable domain, rest sourced from reference TRBV5-1 and TRBJ2-3, is KAGVTQTPRYLIKTRGQQVTLSCSPISGHRSVSWYQQTPGQGLQFLFEYFSETQRNKGNFPGRFSGRQFSNSRSEMNVSTLELGDSALYLCASSLEDRGGGTDTQYFGPGTRLTVL.

CDR3 in DNA: TGTGCCAGCAGCCACAGGGGAACAGATACGCAGTATTTT. Protein product: CASSHRGTDTQYF. The gene calls are TRBV6-1 and TRBJ2-3, with 7 bases aligning to TRBD1. This CDR3 region has 13 residues. The J segment lost 3 bases and the V segment lost 6 bases, leaving 3 bases of the junction unmatched. Germline V gene data show CDR1 as MNHNS and CDR2 as SASEGT.

The J gene is TRBJ1-1, the V gene TRBV18, with no clear D. Trimming shortened V by 6 bases and J by 7 bases, and 21 bases separated the two germline ends. This CDR3 is built from 15 residues. Germline loops: CDR1 KGHSH, CDR2 LQKENI. DNA for the CDR3: TGTGCCAGCTCCCCCCTGGCGCGGAGCTTGAATGAAGCTTTCTTT. Amino acid sequence: CASSPLARSLNEAFF. Based on the CDR3 plus reference TRBV18 and TRBJ1-1, the full variable domain is NAGVMQNPRHLVRRRGQEARLRCSPMKGHSHVYWYRQLPEEGLKFMVYLQKENIIDESGMPKERFSAEFPKEGPSILRIQQVVRGDSAAYFCASSPLARSLNEAFFGQGTRLTVV.

The chain uses TRBV27 and TRBJ2-2; maybe TRBD1 (6 bases). Trimming removed 5 bases from V and 5 bases from J, with 12 bases in between. From germline, CDR1 is MNHEY and CDR2 SMNVEV (reference sequence). The CDR3 runs to 14 residues. The DNA of the CDR3 is TGTGCCAGCAGTCCCACAGGGTGGACCGGGGAGCTGTTTTTT. As protein: CASSPTGWTGELFF.

With respect to this clone: The germline gene is not matched at one end of the junction; a read error may be the cause. The chain has TRBV7-7 and TRBJ2-3; a weak D match, TRBD2 (5 bases). CDR3 length: 13 residues. The germline gives CDR1 SSHAT, CDR2 FNYEAQ (reference sequence). The DNA of the CDR3 is TGTGCTAGCAGCAACACTAGAACAGATACGCAGTATTTT. Protein product: CASSNTRTDTQYF.

The J gene is TRBJ2-5, the V gene TRBV6-6, with 11 bases that match TRBD2. The germline gives CDR1 MNHNY, CDR2 SVGAGI (reference sequence). V shed 7 bases, J shed 1 base, and the junction held 8 bases outside the gene matches. CDR3 length: 16 amino acids. CDR3 sequence (DNA): TGTGCCAGCACCTTGAGGACTAGCGGGTTCCAAGAGACCCAGTACTTC. This translates into CASTLRTSGFQETQYF.

V and J are TRBV30 and TRBJ1-5, with D perhaps matching TRBD1 (6 bases). The CDR3 runs 14 residues. CDR1 GTSNPN and CDR2 SVGIG come from the germline V gene (reference sequence). Between the trimmed V and J ends, which lost 2 bases and 7 bases, there was a span of 15 bases. Written as DNA, the CDR3 is TGTGCCTGGAGTAGAAACAGGGAGGGACAGCCCCAGCATTTT. Translating it yields CAWSRNREGQPQHF.

The chain has TRBV19 and TRBJ1-1; TRBD1 aligns across 7 bases. V trimming: 7 bases; J trimming: 11 bases; junction bases outside the gene matches: 16. Germline V lookup: CDR1 LNHDA, CDR2 SQIVND (reference sequence). This CDR3 has 14 residues. DNA of the CDR3: TGTGCCAGTACCCTGGGGACAGTTTCCCAGCTCGCTTTCTTT. Its translation: CASTLGTVSQLAFF.

V usage is TRBV2 and J usage is TRBJ2-5; D perhaps matches TRBD2 (6 bases). CDR1 and CDR2 from the germline V gene are SNHLY and FYNNEI. The CDR3 totals 14 residues. The germline V and J ends were trimmed by 2 bases and 4 bases, with 11 bases remaining between them. CDR3 loop: CASSELVGGETQYF. As DNA, the CDR3 is TGTGCCAGCAGTGAACTAGTGGGAGGAGAGACCCAGTACTTC.

The chain uses TRBV7-9 and TRBJ1-1; tentatively, D is TRBD1 (6 bases). Between the trimmed V and J ends, which lost 3 bases and 4 bases, there was a span of 12 bases. The CDR3 runs to 14 residues. Germline lookup yields CDR1 SEHNR and CDR2 FQNEAQ (reference sequence). The CDR3 DNA is TGTGCCAGCAGCTTTGAGGGGGTGGGCACTGAAGCTTTCTTT. Its translation: CASSFEGVGTEAFF.

The CDR3 sequence is CASSSAPGQVYEQYF. In DNA, the CDR3 is TGCGCCAGCAGCTCGGCCCCGGGACAGGTGTACGAGCAGTACTTC. The chain is built from TRBV5-1 and TRBJ2-7; 8 positions match TRBD1. The J segment lost 4 bases and the V segment lost 3 bases, leaving 9 bases of the junction unmatched. CDR3 length: 15 residues. Germline CDR1 SGHRS, CDR2 YFSETQ.

The CDR3 protein is CASSLGGSGGRAKNIQYF. CDR3 coding DNA: TGTGCCAGCAGCTTGGGGGGTTCAGGGGGGAGAGCCAAAAACATTCAGTACTTC. This chain links TRBV11-2 with TRBJ2-4; D perhaps matches TRBD1 (7 bases). V gave up 3 bases and J gave up 0 bases, with 18 bases separating them. In germline, CDR1 is SGHAT, CDR2 FQNNGV. CDR3 length: 18 amino acids.

Turning to this clone: Other DNA sequences in this sample translate to the same CDR3. This chain connects TRBV6-5 to TRBJ1-1, with a tentative D call TRBD1 (6 bases). This CDR3 comprises 11 residues. Trimming shortened V by 9 bases and J by 5 bases, and 10 bases separated the two germline ends. Germline-derived CDR1 and CDR2 are MNHEY and SVGAGI. The CDR3 DNA is TGTGCCAGTACCCAGGGGACTGAAGCTTTCTTT. Its translation is CASTQGTEAFF.

This clone has just one count. This sequence joins TRBV5-1 and TRBJ2-5, with TRBD1 matching 8 bases. Germline lookup yields CDR1 SGHRS and CDR2 YFSETQ. The CDR3 has 15 residues. Losses at the gene ends were 0 bases for V and 4 bases for J; bases not matched to a gene: 5. CDR3 in DNA: TGCGCCAGCAGCTTGGCCGGAGACAGGGGAGAGACCCAGTACTTC. It encodes CASSLAGDRGETQYF.